Following are 11 T cell receptor beta chains from one sample sequenced in a study of OX40 agonist ivuxolimab in advanced cancers. The library came from the immunoSEQ multiplex PCR assay. The table was pulled from immuneACCESS by TCRdb, which kept in-frame rearrangements only. Such tables lose some clones; where checked, under half of the loss comes from unresolved V genes, and the rest has no known cause. Across this sample there are more than 80,000 clones, with 90% seen only once. Approximately 0.5% of the sample goes to the ten largest clones. Sequencing used CD4+ or CD8+ T cells sorted from blood, obtained in a trial of the OX40 agonist ivuxolimab. The receptor source for this set is an adult with an advanced solid tumor such as melanoma, head and neck, liver or kidney cancer.

The chain links TRBV4-2 to TRBJ2-5; perhaps TRBD1 as D (7 bases). CDR3 size: 14 residues. Germline loops: CDR1 LGHNA, CDR2 YNFKEQ. Between the trimmed V and J ends, which lost 5 bases and 0 bases, there was a span of 10 bases. The CDR3 is CASSGGTDQETQYF. In nucleotides, the CDR3 is TGTGCCAGCAGCGGGGGGACAGACCAAGAGACCCAGTACTTC.

The chain is built from TRBV6-6 and TRBJ2-7; 9 bases line up with TRBD2. This CDR3 region has 15 residues. J was trimmed by 1 base and V by 6 bases; bases with no gene match: 7. CDR1 MNHNY and CDR2 SVGAGI come from the germline V gene (reference sequence). CDR3 sequence reads: CASRGGAGGSYEQYF. In DNA form, the CDR3 reads TGTGCCAGCAGGGGGGGAGCGGGGGGTTCCTACGAGCAGTACTTC.

Comments on this clone: A junction end diverges from the germline sequence, so it may reflect a read error. The chain carries TRBV2 and TRBJ2-7, with TRBD2 identical over 9 bases. This CDR3 has 13 residues. CDR1 and CDR2 from the germline V gene are SNHLY and FYNNEI. CDR3 in DNA: TGTGCCAGCAGTGATAATATAGCGGGGGTCTTGTTCTTC. As protein: CASSDNIAGVLFF.

With respect to this clone: Other DNA sequences of this sample code for an identical CDR3. CDR3 region: CATSRPKETQYF. The CDR3 DNA reads as TGTGCCACCAGCAGGCCAAAGGAGACCCAGTACTTC. The chain couples TRBV15 to TRBJ2-5; D is unclear. Germline CDR1 reads LNHNV; CDR2 reads YYDKDF (reference sequence). The CDR3 totals 12 residues. The V end was cut by 3 bases, the J end by 5 bases, with 7 bases between. The whole variable domain, filled in from reference TRBV15 and TRBJ2-5, reads DAMVIQNPRYQVTQFGKPVTLSCSQTLNHNVMYWYQQKSSQAPKLLFHYYDKDFNNEADTPDNFQSRRPNTSFCFLDIRSPGLGDTAMYLCATSRPKETQYFGPGTRLLVL.

The rearrangement uses TRBV5-1 and TRBJ2-3; D might be TRBD2 (6 bases). The V end was cut by 0 bases, the J end by 1 base, with 12 bases between. The CDR3 runs to 16 residues. Germline assignment: CDR1 SGHRS and CDR2 YFSETQ. CDR3 sequence reads: CASSLALAEGTDTQYF. The CDR3 DNA reads as TGCGCCAGCAGCTTGGCCTTAGCGGAAGGCACAGATACGCAGTATTTT.

Concerning this clone itself: Other DNA sequences from this sample encode an identical CDR3 as well. This chain connects TRBV20-1 to TRBJ2-7; unclear D gene. CDR1 and CDR2 from the germline V gene are DFQATT and SNEGSKA (reference sequence). The CDR3 spans 11 residues. V lost 5 bases, J lost 1 base, and 6 bases lay in between. The CDR3: CSAPSSYEQYF. DNA for the CDR3: TGCAGTGCTCCCAGTTCCTACGAGCAGTACTTC.

The chain uses TRBV30 and TRBJ1-4; TRBD1 matches 7 bases. V lost 8 bases and J lost 0; bases outside the gene matches: 3. The CDR3 consists of 13 residues. Germline-derived CDR1 and CDR2 are GTSNPN and SVGIG (reference sequence). Here the CDR3 reads CAATGPTNEKLFF. CDR3 coding DNA: TGTGCCGCGACAGGGCCAACTAATGAAAAACTGTTTTTT.

This chain's CDR3 is CASSSGLGSAFF. The CDR3 region has the DNA TGCGCCAGCAGCTCCGGGCTGGGGTCAGCTTTCTTT. This chain connects TRBV4-3 to TRBJ1-1; D is uncertain. V was clipped by 5 bases and J by 10 bases, with 14 bases between them. CDR1 is LGHNA and CDR2 is YSLEER in the germline V gene. The CDR3 extends over 12 amino acids.

The rearrangement links TRBV7-2 to TRBJ2-3; 10 bases fit TRBD2. The CDR3 is made up of 18 amino acids. Germline V CDR1 and CDR2: SGHTA, FQGNSA. V dropped 8 bases and J dropped 0; count of bases not matched to a gene: 14. CDR3 DNA: TGTGCCAGCGCGCGGCGAGCGGGGGGGCCCTCTAGCACAGATACGCAGTATTTT. Translation gives CASARRAGGPSSTDTQYF.

The chain has TRBV28 and TRBJ1-3; 8 nucleotides agree with TRBD1. The CDR3 is 14 residues long. V shed 8 bases, J shed 1 base, and the junction held 4 bases outside the gene matches. Germline lookup yields CDR1 MDHEN and CDR2 SYDVKM. CDR3 sequence (DNA): TGTGCCAGCGAAACAGGGGGATCTGGAAACACCATATATTTT. Protein sequence: CASETGGSGNTIYF.

The V call is TRBV5-4, the J call TRBJ2-7; TRBD1 might be the D (6 bases). Trimming removed 4 bases at V and 8 bases at J, with 13 bases between. CDR3 size: 12 residues. Germline V gene data show CDR1 as SGHNT and CDR2 as YYREEE (reference sequence). The CDR3, as DNA: TGTGCCAGCAGCCGAACGACAGGCCAGCAGTACTTC. Its translation is CASSRTTGQQYF.